Below, 27 T cell receptor beta chains from the same sample are listed, as sequenced in a study of identical twins. MiXCR, run by TCRdb on the 5' RACE reads, gives a single entry per CDR3 protein. The sample yields over 500,000 distinct CDR3 sequences, approximately 22% seen once. These data were also filed under a second study, of T cells expressing NK-cell markers.

The sample was CD4+ T cells sorted from blood. The source is a woman aged 18-29 years in good health.

This clonotype was seen only a few times. V usage is TRBV6-2 or TRBV6-3 and J usage is TRBJ1-1, with D uncertain. Germline CDR1 is MNHEY and CDR2 is SVGEGT. Between the trimmed V and J ends, which lost 6 bases and 8 bases, there was a span of 16 bases. The CDR3 has 13 amino acids. CDR3 sequence reads: CASRIIQGPEAFF. CDR3 nucleotide sequence: TGTGCCAGCAGGATCATTCAAGGGCCCGAAGCTTTCTTT.

The genes are TRBV5-1 and TRBJ1-1; a weak D match, TRBD1 (5 bases). Trimming shortened V by 4 bases and J by 1 base, and 17 bases separated the two germline ends. This CDR3 spans 16 amino acids. Germline CDR1 and CDR2: SGHRS and YFSETQ. For the CDR3, the DNA is TGCGCCAGCAGCCGAATTCTGACAGCTACGAACACTGAAGCTTTCTTT. It codes for CASSRILTATNTEAFF.

The chain carries TRBV5-1 and TRBJ2-1; the D is unclear. Germline V gives CDR1 SGHRS, CDR2 YFSETQ. The ends were cut back, 0 bases at V and 7 bases at J, with 5 bases in the middle. The CDR3 contains 12 residues. In nucleotides, the CDR3 is TGCGCCAGCAGCTTGGTTATGAATGAGCAGTTCTTC. Its protein product is CASSLVMNEQFF.

This clonotype turned up a few times. The chain recombines TRBV5-1 with TRBJ1-1, with D tentatively TRBD1 (5 bases). The length of the CDR3 is 16 residues. Between the trimmed V and J ends, which lost 6 bases and 0 bases, there was a span of 18 bases. Germline CDR1 reads SGHRS; CDR2 reads YFSETQ. Here the CDR3 reads CASTSWDGALNTEAFF. The CDR3 DNA reads TGCGCCAGCACATCTTGGGACGGAGCCTTGAACACTGAAGCTTTCTTT.

The rearrangement joins TRBV7-2 to TRBJ2-1; D is undetermined. V dropped 1 base and J dropped 2 bases, with 12 bases sitting between them. From germline, CDR1 is SGHTA and CDR2 FQGNSA. CDR3 length equals 16 residues. Here the CDR3 DNA reads TGTGCCAGCAGCTTAGTTGCCAGCGTAACCTACAATGAGCAGTTCTTC. It codes for CASSLVASVTYNEQFF.

In its sample, this clonotype was seen a few times. V and J are TRBV6-5 and TRBJ1-1, with D unclear. CDR1 and CDR2 (germline): MNHEY, SVGAGI. The CDR3 loop spans 13 amino acids. Trimming took off 2 bases at V and 1 base at J, with 5 bases between the two ends. For the CDR3, the DNA is TGTGCCAGCAGTTACGAGAAGAACACTGAAGCTTTCTTT. Encoded protein: CASSYEKNTEAFF.

The table lists this clonotype with a few counts. The rearrangement uses TRBV20-1 and TRBJ2-3, with D tentatively TRBD2 (7 bases). Germline V CDR1 and CDR2: DFQATT, SNEGSKA (reference sequence). The CDR3 consists of 13 residues. The CDR3 protein is CRASGGLTDTQYF. The DNA of the CDR3 is TGCAGGGCGTCGGGGGGCCTCACAGATACGCAGTATTTT.

Many counts were recorded for this clonotype. This sequence joins TRBV7-9 and TRBJ2-5; TRBD1 aligns across 9 bases. Germline CDR1 and CDR2: SEHNR and FQNEAQ (reference sequence). The CDR3 covers 14 residues. V lost 6 bases and J lost 4; bases outside the gene matches: 6. The CDR3 nucleotides are TGTGCCAGCAGGGAAACAGGGGGCGGAGAGACCCAGTACTTC. It encodes CASRETGGGETQYF.

The chain uses TRBV7-9 and TRBJ1-2, with D perhaps matching TRBD1 (6 bases). CDR1 and CDR2 (germline): SEHNR, FQNEAQ (reference sequence). The CDR3 is 17 residues long. The V and J ends lost 5 bases and 2 bases respectively, with 21 bases between them. CDR3 loop: CASSQTLLRGTNYGYTF. CDR3 sequence (DNA): TGTGCCAGCAGCCAAACCCTACTCCGGGGGACAAACTATGGCTACACCTTC.

In its sample, this clonotype was seen a few times. This chain connects TRBV5-1 to TRBJ2-2; no firm D call. The germline V and J ends were trimmed by 4 bases and 0 bases, with 7 bases remaining between them. The CDR3 is made up of 14 amino acids. Germline V CDR1 and CDR2: SGHRS, YFSETQ. The CDR3 reads CASSQVANTGELFF. CDR3 DNA: TGCGCCAGCAGCCAGGTGGCGAACACCGGGGAGCTGTTTTTT.

The V gene is TRBV7-3, the J gene TRBJ2-2; the D gene is possibly TRBD2 (5 bases). The CDR3 runs 13 residues. In germline, CDR1 is SGHTA, CDR2 FQGTGA. Trimming stripped 5 bases from V and 6 bases from J, with 10 bases between. The CDR3 reads CASSPGLPGELFF. In DNA, the CDR3 is TGTGCCAGCAGCCCAGGACTTCCCGGGGAGCTGTTTTTT.

This clonotype has a handful of counts. CDR3 loop: CASSATGLTYGYTF. CDR3 nucleotides: TGCGCCAGCAGTGCAACAGGACTAACCTATGGCTACACCTTC. The V and J genes are TRBV10-2 and TRBJ1-2; a weak D match, TRBD1 (5 bases). The V and J ends lost 4 bases and 4 bases respectively, with 13 bases between them. The CDR3 sequence is 14 residues long. CDR1 and CDR2 (germline): WSHSY, SAAADI.

The chain carries TRBV7-9 and TRBJ2-7; no clear D gene. The CDR3 is made up of 11 amino acids. Between the trimmed V and J ends, which lost 2 bases and 6 bases, there was a span of 5 bases. Germline lookup yields CDR1 SEHNR and CDR2 FQNEAQ (reference sequence). This CDR3 reads CASSLSSEQYF. DNA for the CDR3: TGTGCCAGCAGCTTATCTTCCGAGCAGTACTTC. The complete variable domain, with remaining parts taken from reference TRBV7-9 and TRBJ2-7, reads DTGVSQNPRHKITKRGQNVTFRCDPISEHNRLYWYRQTLGQGPEFLTYFQNEAQLEKSRLLSDRFSAERPKGSFSTLEIQRTEQGDSAMYLCASSLSSEQYFGPGTRLTVT.

This chain links TRBV7-2 with TRBJ2-1, with 12 bases matching TRBD1. V was pared by 6 bases and J by 7 bases, with 10 bases of the junction left unmatched. The CDR3 consists of 16 residues. The V gene's germline CDR1 is SGHTA and CDR2 FQGNSA. Here the CDR3 DNA reads TGTGCCAGCAGGCACTCCGGGACAGGGGGCTTGAATGAGCAGTTCTTC. Amino acid sequence: CASRHSGTGGLNEQFF.

This clonotype was seen repeatedly, ten times or more. The chain links TRBV5-1 to TRBJ1-1; D is unresolved. Germline V lookup: CDR1 SGHRS, CDR2 YFSETQ. The CDR3 runs 13 residues. Trimming removed 4 bases at V and 1 base at J, with 8 bases between. As DNA, the CDR3 is TGCGCCAGCAGCGGCGCAGGGAACACTGAAGCTTTCTTT. Its protein is CASSGAGNTEAFF.

There are a few counts of this clonotype. The chain uses TRBV29-1 and TRBJ1-2, with 8 nucleotides matching TRBD1. CDR1 SQVTM and CDR2 ANQGSEA come from the germline V gene. Trimming cost V 6 bases and J 6 bases; bases outside gene matches: 6. There are 12 residues in the CDR3. CDR3 region: CSVRQGTNGYTF. Written as DNA, the CDR3 is TGCAGCGTCCGACAGGGGACAAATGGCTACACCTTC.

The rearrangement joins TRBV4-3 to TRBJ2-7; D unresolved. From germline, CDR1 is LGHNA and CDR2 YSLEER. The CDR3 is 15 amino acids. With 0 bases removed from V and 3 bases from J, the gap between germline ends came to 12 bases. The CDR3 DNA sequence: TGCGCCAGCAGCCAAGATAGAGGCCCAGGCTACGAGCAGTACTTC. It is translated as CASSQDRGPGYEQYF.

This clonotype was counted between two and nine times. The chain couples TRBV12-3 or TRBV12-4 to TRBJ1-2; D is ambiguous. V was shortened by 7 bases and J by 4 bases, with 16 bases between the two germline ends. This CDR3 contains 14 residues. The CDR3 DNA sequence: TGTGCCAGCACCCCAGGCCGATTATTCTATGGCTACACCTTC. Encoded protein: CASTPGRLFYGYTF.

This chain connects TRBV5-1 to TRBJ2-5; D perhaps matches TRBD2 (6 bases). Trimming removed 4 bases at V and 1 base at J, with 8 bases between. Looked up from germline, CDR1 is SGHRS and CDR2 is YFSETQ. The CDR3 is 13 residues long. CDR3 nucleotides: TGCGCCAGCAGCCGGGACTTCCAAGAGACCCAGTACTTC. It specifies CASSRDFQETQYF.

This clonotype was recorded a few times. The genes are TRBV7-3 and TRBJ2-1, with 9 bases lining up with TRBD1. The CDR3 is 14 amino acids. J lost 8 bases, V lost 5 bases, and 7 bases had no gene match. CDR1 is SGHTA and CDR2 is FQGTGA in the germline V gene. The CDR3 DNA sequence: TGTGCCAGCAGCCAGGGGGACAGGGCCGATGAGCAGTTCTTC. Amino acids: CASSQGDRADEQFF.

This chain connects TRBV29-1 to TRBJ2-3, with 11 bases fitting TRBD2. The CDR3 has 12 residues. J was trimmed by 13 bases and V by 4 bases; bases with no gene match: 7. The V gene's germline CDR1 is SQVTM and CDR2 ANQGSEA. This chain's CDR3 is CSVATSGSLKYF. DNA for the CDR3: TGCAGCGTTGCTACTAGCGGGAGTCTAAAGTATTTT.

This clonotype was seen a few times. The chain employs TRBV5-1 and TRBJ1-1, with D maybe TRBD1 (5 bases). V lost 2 bases and J 8 bases, leaving 13 bases between the germline ends. The CDR3 covers 13 residues. CDR1 and CDR2 (germline): SGHRS, YFSETQ. CDR3 sequence reads: CASSLAGMSEAFF. DNA of the CDR3: TGCGCCAGCAGCTTAGCAGGGATGTCAGAAGCTTTCTTT.

This clonotype was seen a handful of times. V and J are TRBV25-1 and TRBJ1-1, with 7 bases fitting TRBD1. The CDR3 is 13 residues long. Germline values: CDR1 MGHDK, CDR2 SYGVNS. V shed 7 bases, J shed 5 bases, and the junction held 7 bases outside the gene matches. The CDR3 region has the DNA TGTGCCAGCACCGGAGACAGGGCGACTGAAGCTTTCTTT. As protein: CASTGDRATEAFF. Variable domain in full (rest from reference TRBV25-1 and TRBJ1-1): EADIYQTPRYLVIGTGKKITLECSQTMGHDKMYWYQQDPGMELHLIHYSYGVNSTEKGDLSSESTVSRIRTEHFPLTLESARPSHTSQYLCASTGDRATEAFFGQGTRLTVV.

The chain links TRBV7-9 to TRBJ1-2; D gene uncertain. Trimming cost V 1 base and J 2 bases, with 11 bases left between them. The CDR3 sequence is 15 residues long. Germline CDR1 SEHNR, CDR2 FQNEAQ (reference sequence). CDR3 sequence: CASSLGSAANYGYTF. The CDR3 DNA reads as TGTGCCAGCAGCTTAGGATCGGCAGCCAACTATGGCTACACCTTC. Together with reference TRBV7-9 and TRBJ1-2, the CDR3 gives the full variable domain: DTGVSQNPRHKITKRGQNVTFRCDPISEHNRLYWYRQTLGQGPEFLTYFQNEAQLEKSRLLSDRFSAERPKGSFSTLEIQRTEQGDSAMYLCASSLGSAANYGYTFGSGTRLTVV.

Only a few counts were recorded for this clonotype. This sequence joins TRBV20-1 and TRBJ2-1; D is ambiguous. The germline gives CDR1 DFQATT, CDR2 SNEGSKA (reference sequence). The CDR3 length is 15 residues. V was clipped by 1 base and J by 2 bases, with 12 bases between them. The DNA for the CDR3 is TGCAGTGCTAGAGCTTTAGATAGGGCCTACAATGAGCAGTTCTTC. Its translation: CSARALDRAYNEQFF.

This clonotype came up many times. DNA of the CDR3: TGTGCCAGCAGAGTGGGTTACACCGGGGAGCTGTTTTTT. This sequence encodes CASRVGYTGELFF. The chain links TRBV9 to TRBJ2-2, with D unclear. The V end was cut by 5 bases, the J end by 3 bases, with 8 bases between. Per the germline V gene, CDR1 is SGDLS and CDR2 is YYNGEE. The CDR3 consists of 13 residues.

This clonotype was detected a few times. The chain employs TRBV29-1 and TRBJ2-7, with TRBD2 matching 9 bases. CDR3 length equals 14 residues. Germline-derived CDR1 and CDR2 are SQVTM and ANQGSEA. The trim removed 6 bases at V and 2 bases at J, leaving 8 bases unmatched. The DNA for the CDR3 is TGCAGCGTCGTTTACCTAGCGGGACCCTACGAGCAGTACTTC. Translating gives CSVVYLAGPYEQYF.